This TCR beta chain was recovered during a study of T cells in Graves' hyperthyroidism and ophthalmopathy. A lack of ophthalmopathy progression within 18 months defined stable Graves' hyperthyroidism. Subjects aged 18 to 65 presented with newly diagnosed hyperthyroidism of less than 2 months' duration. The V and J ends lost 11 bases and 6 bases respectively, with 25 bases between them. CDR3 size: 15 residues. Germline loops: CDR1 LNHDA, CDR2 SQIVND (reference sequence). Researchers took RNA transcripts and amplified the TCR beta CDR3 regions from them. First-round RT-PCR targeting the TCR CDR3 was performed with the HTBI primer set. TCRdb re-analysed the multiplex PCR reads in MiXCR, keeping a single row per CDR3 protein. This sample yields approximately 380,000 distinct CDR3 sequences, of which 19% are seen a single time; about 3.7% belongs to the top ten.

The clonotype was recovered from a woman under 30 with Graves' hyperthyroidism. The chain links TRBV19 to TRBJ1-1, with a weak D call TRBD1 (5 bases). Sequenced sample: blood. The CDR3 sequence is CAEGPRAGHSAEAFF. CDR3 coding DNA: TGTGCCGAAGGGCCACGGGCGGGGCATAGCGCTGAAGCTTTCTTT.